This paragraph reports one T cell receptor (beta chain). Reverse transcription of roughly 0.45 to 1 ug RNA used random hexamers. TCRdb re-analysed the immunoSEQ multiplex PCR reads in MiXCR, keeping a single row per CDR3 protein. The sample has 250,000 to 350,000 distinct CDR3 sequences, 70% to 90% seen once. This sample was included in a study of CD8 T cells in Susac syndrome. The study sequenced TCR beta in blood CD8+ and CD4+ T cells. Looked up from germline, CDR1 is SQVTM and CDR2 is ANQGSEA. This CDR3 has 13 residues. The V end lost 3 bases, the J end lost 4 bases, and 13 bases lay between the germline ends.

The V call is TRBV29-1, the J call TRBJ2-7; D possibly corresponds to TRBD1 (6 bases). Sequenced: CD8+ T cells from PBMCs. The receptor's source is a human donor with multiple sclerosis. This CDR3 reads CSVDSGQGYEQYF. The DNA of the CDR3 is TGCAGCGTTGACTCGGGGCAGGGGTACGAGCAGTACTTC.